These T cell receptor beta chains were read from a single sample in a study of cytotoxic CD8 clonotypes in ibrutinib-treated CLL. Only in-frame clones appear in the TCRdb table, and some are missing; sequencing was by immunoSEQ multiplex PCR. The sample carries around 140,000 clones, 70% to 90% recorded once. The sequences come from PBMCs, collected after 24 months of ibrutinib treatment. The receptors originated from a human donor with chronic lymphocytic leukemia. The CDR3 runs from the conserved cysteine through the conserved F or W. Each record gives: V gene, J gene, D gene, clone size, CDR3 DNA, CDR3 protein. D genes are given only for firm matches. Clone size, where shown, is once, few, many, or a class for clones that have expanded.

TRBV9	TRBJ2-7	-	-	TGTGCCAGCAGCGTGGCAGGTACAGCGGACGAGCAGTACTTC	CASSVAGTADEQYF
TRBV19	TRBJ1-5	-	-	TGTGCCAGTAGGCAGGGGCCCCGTAGCAATCAGCCCCAGCATTTT	CASRQGPRSNQPQHF
TRBV5-1	TRBJ1-5	TRBD1	-	TGCGCCAGCAGCTTGGGGGGACAGGGTCAGCCCCAGCATTTT	CASSLGGQGQPQHF
TRBV10-2	TRBJ2-3	-	-	TGCGCCAGCAGTGAGTCTTTGAACACAGATACGCAGTATTTT	CASSESLNTDTQYF
TRBV2	TRBJ2-7	-	-	TGTGCCAGCAGCCTAGCTTGGACTCGATCCTACGAGCAGTACTTC	CASSLAWTRSYEQYF
TRBV19	TRBJ1-5	-	-	TGTGCCAGCACTATCCGTGAGTTGGGAGGTCAGCCCCAGCATTTT	CASTIRELGGQPQHF
TRBV18	TRBJ1-1	-	-	TGTGCCAGCTCAGCGGACAAGAACACTGAAGCTTTCTTT	CASSADKNTEAFF
TRBV28	TRBJ1-6	-	-	TGTGCCAGCAGTCCTACACCGCTAGTTAGGCCCCTCCACTTT	CASSPTPLVRPLHF
TRBV28	TRBJ1-6	-	-	TGTGCCAGCAGTTCACCAGTGGGCAGTTCCGAACCCCTCCACTTT	CASSSPVGSSEPLHF
TRBV7-2	TRBJ1-5	TRBD1	-	TGTGCCAGCAATTCCGGGACAGGGGCTCAGCCCCAGCATTTT	CASNSGTGAQPQHF
TRBV7-2	TRBJ1-1	-	-	TGTGCCTCCGTGGGGGGGCTGGTAAACACTGAAGCTTTCTTT	CASVGGLVNTEAFF
TRBV4-3	TRBJ1-2	-	-	TGCGCCAGCAGCCAAGAGTTCAGGGGCTATGGCTACACCTTC	CASSQEFRGYGYTF
TRBV5-4	TRBJ2-7	-	-	TGTGCCAGCAGCGGCGCACCGGTGAGCTCCTACGAGCAGTACTTC	CASSGAPVSSYEQYF
TRBV5-1	TRBJ2-1	TRBD1	-	TGCGCCAGCAGCCCTAGGACAGGGGGACTCAATGAGCAGTTCTTC	CASSPRTGGLNEQFF
TRBV25-1	TRBJ1-1	-	few	TGTGCCAGCAGGGGTGGCACTGAAGCTTTCTTT	CASRGGTEAFF
TRBV15	TRBJ1-4	TRBD1	once	TGTGCCACCAGCAGAGGGGGAGGACAGGGTGGACTGTTTTTT	CATSRGGGQGGLFF
TRBV9	TRBJ1-2	-	few	TGTGCCAGCAGCACAGGTGGGGTTACGGGTGGCTACACCTTC	CASSTGGVTGGYTF
TRBV18	TRBJ2-5	TRBD1	-	TGTGCCAGCCTTACAGGGGTTGGAGAGACCCAGTACTTC	CASLTGVGETQYF
TRBV6-6	TRBJ1-6	TRBD1	few	TGTGCCAGCAGTTACGCACAGGGGGCAGGTTCACCCCTCCACTTT	CASSYAQGAGSPLHF